Presented here are 8 T cell receptor beta chains from one specimen sequenced in a study of shared clonotypes between healthy human individuals. Profiled with immunoSEQ multiplex PCR; TCRdb holds only in-frame clones, not every one. Of about 1.5 million clones listed, 95% to 99% are singletons. Sequencing used naive CD4+ T cells sorted from blood. Subset denoted: CD45RA+ positively selected. All receptors derive from a man younger than 45 in good health.

V and J are TRBV28 and TRBJ1-1; D gene ambiguous. Per the germline V gene, CDR1 is MDHEN and CDR2 is SYDVKM. The CDR3 runs to 16 residues. The V end lost 5 bases, the J end lost 3 bases, and 19 bases lay between the germline ends. DNA of the CDR3: TGTGCCAGCAGTACCCCACCGGGCCGGACTTACACTGAAGCTTTCTTT. It specifies CASSTPPGRTYTEAFF.

The V gene is TRBV2, the J gene TRBJ1-5, with 9 bases identical to TRBD1. The V segment lost 7 bases and the J segment 2 bases; nucleotides outside the gene matches: 6. Germline CDR1 is SNHLY and CDR2 is FYNNEI. The CDR3 has 15 residues. The CDR3 spells CASTGQGLGNQPQHF. For the CDR3, the DNA is TGTGCCAGCACGGGACAGGGATTGGGCAATCAGCCCCAGCATTTT.

This clone was observed a single time. The chain joins TRBV20-1 to TRBJ2-1, with D perhaps matching TRBD1 or TRBD2 (5 bases each). Germline-derived CDR1 and CDR2 are DFQATT and SNEGSKA (reference sequence). Deletions cut 6 bases from V and 5 bases from J, with 8 bases between. This CDR3 contains 11 residues. This CDR3 is CSAGPDNEQFF. CDR3 DNA sequence: TGCAGTGCGGGACCAGACAATGAGCAGTTCTTC.

The chain employs TRBV7-3 and TRBJ2-3; D gene unclear. Looked up from germline, CDR1 is SGHTA and CDR2 is FQGTGA. The CDR3 length is 15 residues. The V end was cut by 5 bases, the J end by 4 bases, with 16 bases between. The CDR3 sequence: CASSPGPRQPDTQYF. The CDR3 coding sequence is TGTGCCAGCAGCCCAGGACCCCGGCAGCCAGATACGCAGTATTTT.

V usage is TRBV7-2 and J usage is TRBJ2-1; D uncertain. Germline-derived CDR1 and CDR2 are SGHTA and FQGNSA. V was clipped by 1 base and J by 7 bases, with 11 bases between them. CDR3 length equals 14 residues. CDR3 sequence reads: CASSLDWQANEQFF. The CDR3 DNA sequence: TGTGCCAGCAGCTTAGATTGGCAGGCAAATGAGCAGTTCTTC.

This chain links TRBV5-5 with TRBJ1-2, with TRBD1 identical over 9 bases. Germline V gives CDR1 SGHKS, CDR2 YYEKEE (reference sequence). V shed 3 bases and J 3 bases; nucleotides not matched to a gene: 9. The CDR3 is 16 residues long. The CDR3 nucleotides are TGTGCCAGCAGCTGGACGACAGGGGGTCTTGACTATGGCTACACCTTC. This translates into CASSWTTGGLDYGYTF.

Note on this clone: Other nucleotide sequences from this sample produce the same CDR3. DNA for the CDR3: TGCGCCAGCAGTGTCCAGGCGGGAAACACTGAAGCTTTCTTT. It codes for CASSVQAGNTEAFF. V is TRBV5-1 and J is TRBJ1-1; D unresolved. Trimming left V 5 bases short and J 2 bases short, with 13 bases between. The CDR3 loop spans 14 amino acids. Germline V CDR1 and CDR2: SGHRS, YFSETQ.

The chain employs TRBV7-2 and TRBJ2-7, with TRBD1 identical over 8 bases. The J segment lost 7 bases and the V segment lost 6 bases, leaving 14 bases of the junction unmatched. CDR1 SGHTA and CDR2 FQGNSA come from the germline V gene. This CDR3 has 15 residues. The CDR3 nucleotides read TGTGCCAGCAGGCCTACAGGGGGACCCTCTGGGGAGCAGTACTTC. Amino acids: CASRPTGGPSGEQYF. The entire variable domain, with the rest obtained from reference TRBV7-2 and TRBJ2-7, is as follows: GAGVSQSPSNKVTEKGKDVELRCDPISGHTALYWYRQSLGQGLEFLIYFQGNSAPDKSGLPSDRFSAERTGGSVSTLTIQRTQQEDSAVYLCASRPTGGPSGEQYFGPGTRLTVT.